This T cell receptor beta chain comes out of a study of T cell repertoires in cytomegalovirus infection. Study as a whole: Carrying CMV and the relevant HLA type showed in public TCR beta signatures.

One entry per CDR3 protein results from TCRdb running MiXCR on the reads. The sample contains 300,000 to 400,000 distinct CDR3 sequences, 8% to 10% of which appear only once. Whole-study findings and limits: CMV-specific HLA-C-restricted TCR beta clonotypes dominated the ex vivo response.

The CDR3 is 11 amino acids. Germline CDR1 MNHEY, CDR2 SVGEGT. The V end was cut by 5 bases, the J end by 2 bases, with 4 bases between. At least ten counts were recorded for this clonotype. Antigen specificity is unknown. The chain combines TRBV6-2 or TRBV6-3 with TRBJ2-7; D not certain. This clonotype was obtained from a human donor in good health (CMV status not recorded). Some clones in this sample may be carry-over from other donors' samples. Material: PBMCs. The CDR3 is CASSGAYEQYF. The CDR3 coding sequence is TGTGCCAGCAGTGGCGCCTACGAGCAGTACTTC.